Sequencing of this TCR beta chain was carried out in a study of identical twins. Trimming took off 3 bases at V and 2 bases at J, with 12 bases between the two ends. In germline, CDR1 is SGHRS, CDR2 YFSETQ. The CDR3 runs to 15 residues. TCRdb ran MiXCR on the 5' RACE reads and lists one entry per CDR3 protein. This sample carries some 900,000 distinct CDR3 sequences, around an eighth of them seen once, and the ten largest clones take about 1.5%. This sample was shared with a second study, whose subject was yellow fever vaccine responses in identical twins.

This chain joins TRBV5-1 and TRBJ2-1; D may match TRBD1 or TRBD2 (6 bases each). Sequenced: PBMCs. The receptor was derived from a woman between 18 and 30 years old in good health. The CDR3 protein is CASSSRGGTYNEQFF. The CDR3 bases are TGCGCCAGCAGCTCCCGAGGGGGGACCTACAATGAGCAGTTCTTC. Full variable domain (missing parts from reference TRBV5-1 and TRBJ2-1): KAGVTQTPRYLIKTRGQQVTLSCSPISGHRSVSWYQQTPGQGLQFLFEYFSETQRNKGNFPGRFSGRQFSNSRSEMNVSTLELGDSALYLCASSSRGGTYNEQFFGPGTRLTVL.